These 10 T cell receptor beta chains originate from one sample sequenced in a study of cytomegalovirus exposure and HLA in healthy donors. The repertoire was sequenced with immunoSEQ multiplex PCR; TCRdb's copy has only in-frame clones and lacks some. The sample consists of roughly 140,000 clones, about 86% of them appearing once. Sequenced sample: PBMCs. These receptors originate from a woman in her late teens or twenties in good health and CMV-seropositive.

The chain combines TRBV11-2 with TRBJ2-7; 14 bases align to TRBD2. The CDR3 totals 17 residues. The germline gives CDR1 SGHAT, CDR2 FQNNGV. Germline trimming cut 5 bases from V and 7 bases from J; bases unmatched to any gene: 13. The CDR3 bases are TGTGCCAGCAGCCGGGGACTAGCGGGAGAAAGAATAGGGGAGCAGTACTTC. It codes for CASSRGLAGERIGEQYF. Looking up the rest from reference TRBV11-2 and TRBJ2-7 gives the full variable domain: EAGVAQSPRYKIIEKRQSVAFWCNPISGHATLYWYQQILGQGPKLLIQFQNNGVVDDSQLPKDRFSAERLKGVDSTLKIQPAKLEDSAVYLCASSRGLAGERIGEQYFGPGTRLTVT.

The chain is built from TRBV28 and TRBJ2-5, with 9 bases identical to TRBD1. The CDR3 has 16 amino acids. The V segment lost 6 bases and the J segment 5 bases; nucleotides outside the gene matches: 13. Germline V lookup: CDR1 MDHEN, CDR2 SYDVKM. The CDR3 region has the DNA TGTGCCAGCAGCTCTCCGGGACAGGGCCCGGGGGAGACCCAGTACTTC. Protein product: CASSSPGQGPGETQYF.

The chain combines TRBV4-2 with TRBJ2-1; 9 bases line up with TRBD1. The CDR3 has 17 amino acids. V lost 0 bases, J lost 2 bases, and 5 bases stayed unmatched. Per the germline V gene, CDR1 is LGHNA and CDR2 is YNFKEQ. The DNA of the CDR3 is TGTGCCAGCAGCCAAGATTACCGGGACAGGGCCTACAATGAGCAGTTCTTC. This sequence encodes CASSQDYRDRAYNEQFF.

The CDR3 nucleotides are TGTGCCAGTAGTACAGGACAGGGGGCGTCCTACGAGCAGTACTTC. Translating it yields CASSTGQGASYEQYF. This chain links TRBV19 with TRBJ2-7, with 11 positions matching TRBD1. Germline trimming cut 4 bases from V and 1 base from J; bases unmatched to any gene: 3. Looked up from germline, CDR1 is LNHDA and CDR2 is SQIVND (reference sequence). The CDR3 spans 15 residues. The whole variable domain, remainder taken from reference TRBV19 and TRBJ2-7, is DGGITQSPKYLFRKEGQNVTLSCEQNLNHDAMYWYRQDPGQGLRLIYYSQIVNDFQKGDIAEGYSVSREKKESFPLTVTSAQKNPTAFYLCASSTGQGASYEQYFGPGTRLTVT.

J is TRBJ2-7 and V is TRBV11-3; D may be TRBD1 (6 bases). V was cut by 5 bases and J by 0 bases, with 14 bases left in between. This CDR3 has 15 amino acids. In germline, CDR1 is SGHNT, CDR2 YENEEA. The CDR3 is CASSRTGHGSYEQYF. The CDR3 DNA follows: TGTGCCAGCAGCCGAACGGGACACGGCTCCTACGAGCAGTACTTC.

V and J are TRBV7-9 and TRBJ1-2, with D possibly TRBD1 on 5 matching bases. Germline V gene sequence: CDR1 SEHNR, CDR2 FQNEAQ (reference sequence). The CDR3 covers 14 residues. Trimming shortened V by 5 bases and J by 4 bases, and 14 bases separated the two germline ends. CDR3 nucleotide sequence: TGTGCCAGCAGCGGACGACAGAGCCTCTATGGCTACACCTTC. This codes for CASSGRQSLYGYTF.

This chain links TRBV7-3 with TRBJ2-3; no reliable D call. Germline-derived CDR1 and CDR2 are SGHTA and FQGTGA. This CDR3 spans 14 amino acids. The V end lost 4 bases, the J end lost 1 base, and 9 bases lay between the germline ends. As DNA, the CDR3 is TGTGCCAGCAGCTCACGGTTGGGCACAGATACGCAGTATTTT. This encodes CASSSRLGTDTQYF.

This clone was recorded once. The chain recombines TRBV28 with TRBJ1-1; D gene uncertain. The CDR3 has 12 amino acids. The V end lost 6 bases, the J end lost 11 bases, and 16 bases lay between the germline ends. In germline, CDR1 is MDHEN, CDR2 SYDVKM. This CDR3 reads CASSRREARAFF. The CDR3, as DNA: TGTGCCAGCAGCCGCCGGGAAGCTCGTGCTTTCTTT. Full variable domain (missing parts from reference TRBV28 and TRBJ1-1): DVKVTQSSRYLVKRTGEKVFLECVQDMDHENMFWYRQDPGLGLRLIYFSYDVKMKEKGDIPEGYSVSREKKERFSLILESASTNQTSMYLCASSRREARAFFGQGTRLTVV.

The CDR3 is CASSRGTPEWGNQPQHF. CDR3 in DNA: TGCGCCAGCAGTCGAGGGACTCCGGAGTGGGGCAATCAGCCCCAGCATTTT. The V call is TRBV23-1, the J call TRBJ1-5; the D gene is possibly TRBD1 (5 bases). TRBV23-1 is an ORF for which the function is uncertain. This CDR3 has 17 residues. Trimming cost V 4 bases and J 2 bases, with 18 bases left between them.

This clone has just one count. The chain carries TRBV28 and TRBJ2-5; D possibly corresponds to TRBD1 (6 bases). Germline-derived CDR1 and CDR2 are MDHEN and SYDVKM. Trimming stripped 8 bases from V and 4 bases from J, with 20 bases between. The CDR3 runs 15 residues. The CDR3 sequence is CASFSGASGIETQYF. The CDR3 DNA follows: TGTGCCAGCTTCTCAGGGGCGTCAGGGATAGAGACCCAGTACTTC. Complete variable domain (other parts from reference TRBV28 and TRBJ2-5): DVKVTQSSRYLVKRTGEKVFLECVQDMDHENMFWYRQDPGLGLRLIYFSYDVKMKEKGDIPEGYSVSREKKERFSLILESASTNQTSMYLCASFSGASGIETQYFGPGTRLLVL.